The 29 T cell receptor beta chains presented below share a single source sample, sequenced in a study of blood T cells in healthy people across ages. Together with a sample-barcoded 5' primer, a J-beta primer mix was included in a second PCR lasting about 7 to 11 cycles. TCRdb itself ran the 5' RACE reads through MiXCR, one entry per CDR3 protein. In the table there are over a million distinct CDR3 sequences, less than 50% of which are singletons. The specimen was blood. The receptor set was obtained from a woman aged 55-70 years in good health.

This clonotype was recorded a few times. CDR3 region: CSATTTDQASYGYTF. The CDR3 nucleotides read TGCAGTGCTACTACTACTGACCAGGCTTCCTATGGCTACACCTTC. The chain employs TRBV20-1 and TRBJ1-2; no firm D call. Germline values: CDR1 DFQATT, CDR2 SNEGSKA (reference sequence). This CDR3 spans 15 amino acids. Trimming took off 4 bases at V and 4 bases at J, with 19 bases between the two ends.

The V call is TRBV10-3, the J call TRBJ2-5; D call uncertain. V lost 7 bases, J lost 5 bases, and 14 bases lay in between. The germline CDR1 and CDR2 sequences are ENHRY and SYGVKD. This CDR3 region has 13 residues. The CDR3 DNA sequence: TGTGCCATCACGGGCGAGATAAGGGAGACCCAGTACTTC. Protein product: CAITGEIRETQYF.

The gene calls are TRBV5-1 and TRBJ2-6, with D unclear. The germline V gene encodes CDR1 SGHRS and CDR2 YFSETQ. V was trimmed by 4 bases and J by 5 bases, leaving 7 bases between them. The CDR3 sequence is 13 residues long. CDR3 DNA sequence: TGCGCCAGCAGCCCTTATAGGGCCAACGTCCTGACTTTC. The encoded protein is CASSPYRANVLTF. The complete variable domain, with remaining parts taken from reference TRBV5-1 and TRBJ2-6, reads KAGVTQTPRYLIKTRGQQVTLSCSPISGHRSVSWYQQTPGQGLQFLFEYFSETQRNKGNFPGRFSGRQFSNSRSEMNVSTLELGDSALYLCASSPYRANVLTFGAGSRLTVL.

The rearrangement uses TRBV30 and TRBJ2-7; tentative D call: TRBD2 (5 bases). The germline gives CDR1 GTSNPN, CDR2 SVGIG (reference sequence). The CDR3 is 12 amino acids. V was shortened by 3 bases and J by 7 bases, with 13 bases between the two germline ends. The CDR3 region has the DNA TGTGCCTGGAGGCCGGGATTGGGTGAGCAGTACTTC. Protein product: CAWRPGLGEQYF.

The CDR3 DNA reads as TGTGCCAGCAGGTTGGAGGGAGAGACCCAGTACTTC. It is translated as CASRLEGETQYF. The chain joins TRBV28 to TRBJ2-5; the D gene is possibly TRBD2 (6 bases). Per germline, CDR1 MDHEN and CDR2 SYDVKM. Trimming pared 6 bases from V and 4 bases from J, leaving 9 bases between. This CDR3 is 12 amino acids long.

This clonotype turned up a few times. Here the CDR3 DNA reads TGTGCCAGCAGCCGGACAGGGTACGGCGAGCAGTACTTC. It encodes CASSRTGYGEQYF. The V and J genes are TRBV4-2 and TRBJ2-5, with 8 bases lining up with TRBD1. The J call may be faulty, since TRBJ2-7 better matches the DNA end. The germline V gene encodes CDR1 LGHNA and CDR2 YNFKEQ. The CDR3 contains 13 residues.

This clonotype was observed a handful of times. This chain links TRBV11-2 with TRBJ2-7; 14 bases fit TRBD2. The length of the CDR3 is 18 residues. V trimming: 1 base; J trimming: 5 bases; junction bases outside the gene matches: 10. The germline V gene encodes CDR1 SGHAT and CDR2 FQNNGV. The CDR3, as DNA: TGTGCCAGCAGCTTAGGACTAGCGGGAGGGGCCTACACCCACGAGCAGTACTTC. Its translation is CASSLGLAGGAYTHEQYF.

This rearrangement joins TRBV6-1 to TRBJ2-1; 8 bases are shared with TRBD2. With V trimmed by 7 bases and J by 0 bases, 8 bases remained unmatched. Germline V gene data show CDR1 as MNHNS and CDR2 as SASEGT. The CDR3 has 16 residues. The CDR3 coding sequence is TGTGCCAGCACCCCTTCGGGAGGGAGCTCCTACAATGAGCAGTTCTTC. Encoded protein: CASTPSGGSSYNEQFF.

This chain uses TRBV20-1 with TRBJ2-3; 8 bases align to TRBD2. V was pared by 3 bases and J by 4 bases, with 9 bases of the junction left unmatched. Germline CDR1 reads DFQATT; CDR2 reads SNEGSKA (reference sequence). The CDR3 is made up of 15 amino acids. The CDR3: CSASEAGGHPDTQYF. The CDR3 DNA is TGCAGTGCTAGTGAGGCGGGAGGTCACCCAGATACGCAGTATTTT.

The chain is built from TRBV28 and TRBJ2-1; 9 nucleotides match TRBD2. Germline V gives CDR1 MDHEN, CDR2 SYDVKM. J was trimmed by 9 bases and V by 5 bases; bases with no gene match: 20. The CDR3 runs 18 residues. DNA for the CDR3: TGTGCCAGCAGTCCCCGGGCTAGCGGGGTGGGCGCATTCGGTGAGCAGTTCTTC. Translating it yields CASSPRASGVGAFGEQFF.

The chain carries TRBV12-3 or TRBV12-4 and TRBJ2-7; D might be TRBD2 (6 bases). CDR3 length: 16 amino acids. Trimming pared 4 bases from V and 0 bases from J, leaving 16 bases between. The CDR3 spells CASSSPAGSSSYEQYF. In nucleotides, the CDR3 is TGTGCCAGCAGTTCCCCAGCGGGTTCGAGCTCCTACGAGCAGTACTTC.

The gene calls are TRBV14 and TRBJ2-3, with 7 bases matching TRBD1. V gave up 2 bases and J gave up 2 bases; unmatched junction bases: 4. The CDR3 is 15 residues long. Germline CDR1 is SGHDN and CDR2 is FVKESK. As DNA, the CDR3 is TGTGCCAGCAGCCAACAGACAGGGTTCACAGATACGCAGTATTTT. Amino acid sequence: CASSQQTGFTDTQYF.

CDR3 nucleotides: TGTGCCAGCAGTGAGGTCGGGGTTACTGGCAATCAGCCCCAGCATTTT. Residues: CASSEVGVTGNQPQHF. The chain has TRBV25-1 and TRBJ1-5; D remains ambiguous. Per germline, CDR1 MGHDK and CDR2 SYGVNS. The CDR3 runs to 16 residues. V was trimmed by 3 bases and J by 2 bases, leaving 14 bases between them.

In DNA, the CDR3 is TGTGCCAGCAGTTTGGGGTTCGGCAATCAGCCCCAGCATTTT. Protein product: CASSLGFGNQPQHF. The genes are TRBV27 and TRBJ1-5; the D is unclear. The V end was cut by 3 bases, the J end by 2 bases, with 8 bases between. Germline CDR1 MNHEY, CDR2 SMNVEV (reference sequence). The CDR3 length is 14 residues.

With respect to this clonotype: Its ends do not fully match the called genes, so a read error is possible. The rearrangement joins TRBV2 to TRBJ2-3; 8 bases are shared with TRBD2. The CDR3 contains 15 residues. CDR1 and CDR2 (germline): SNHLY, FYNNEI. The DNA for the CDR3 is TGTGCCAGCAGTGGCCGGGGGGGGGAGACAGGTACGCAGTATTTT. Translation: CASSGRGGETGTQYF.

CDR3 region: CASSEAVGLNNEQYF. CDR3 coding DNA: TGTGCCAGCAGTGAAGCGGTTGGACTTAACAATGAGCAGTACTTC. The V call is TRBV2, the J call TRBJ2-7; tentative D call: TRBD2 (5 bases). This CDR3 has 15 amino acids. Germline CDR1 reads SNHLY; CDR2 reads FYNNEI. The germline V and J ends were trimmed by 0 bases and 7 bases, with 16 bases remaining between them.

The genes are TRBV20-1 and TRBJ2-7; 11 bases agree with TRBD2. CDR1 DFQATT and CDR2 SNEGSKA come from the germline V gene (reference sequence). CDR3 length: 14 amino acids. V trimming: 3 bases; J trimming: 6 bases; junction bases outside the gene matches: 7. In DNA form, the CDR3 reads TGCAGTGCTAGGACTAGCGGGGTCCTAGCCGAGCAGTACTTC. Translation gives CSARTSGVLAEQYF.

CDR3 nucleotide sequence: TGCAGTGCTAAAGATGGTTCCTCCTATAATTCACCCCTCCACTTT. The encoded protein is CSAKDGSSYNSPLHF. The rearrangement links TRBV20-1 to TRBJ1-6; D call uncertain. CDR1 DFQATT and CDR2 SNEGSKA come from the germline V gene (reference sequence). The CDR3 length is 15 residues. The germline V and J ends were trimmed by 4 bases and 0 bases, with 10 bases remaining between them.

V usage is TRBV27 and J usage is TRBJ2-7; 11 nucleotides match TRBD2. V was pared by 5 bases and J by 3 bases, with 6 bases of the junction left unmatched. Looked up from germline, CDR1 is MNHEY and CDR2 is SMNVEV (reference sequence). This CDR3 contains 15 residues. CDR3 protein: CASSRGLADYYEQYF. DNA for the CDR3: TGTGCCAGCAGTAGGGGACTAGCGGATTACTACGAGCAGTACTTC.

V gene TRBV27 combines with J gene TRBJ2-3; D not certain. The length of the CDR3 is 16 residues. Deletions cut 0 bases from V and 1 base from J, with 11 bases between. Germline V gives CDR1 MNHEY, CDR2 SMNVEV (reference sequence). The CDR3 DNA sequence: TGTGCCAGCAGTTTATCTCGGCGGTTTCGCACAGATACGCAGTATTTT. Translated: CASSLSRRFRTDTQYF.

This chain joins TRBV6-1 and TRBJ2-7, with TRBD1 identical over 8 bases. The length of the CDR3 is 16 residues. Germline V gives CDR1 MNHNS, CDR2 SASEGT. With 3 bases clipped from V and 0 bases from J, the junction kept 7 bases outside the gene matches. The CDR3 coding sequence is TGTGCCAGCAGTGACCACCGACAGGGGAGCTCCTACGAGCAGTACTTC. Translated: CASSDHRQGSSYEQYF.

This chain uses TRBV20-1 with TRBJ1-5; perhaps TRBD1 as D (6 bases). The CDR3 sequence is 13 residues long. V dropped 7 bases and J dropped 0 bases, with 10 bases sitting between them. Per germline, CDR1 DFQATT and CDR2 SNEGSKA (reference sequence). The CDR3 DNA is TGCAGTGTTACAGGGTATAGCAATCAGCCCCAGCATTTT. Translated, it gives CSVTGYSNQPQHF.

This chain connects TRBV7-2 to TRBJ2-3; 7 bases map to TRBD2. In germline, CDR1 is SGHTA, CDR2 FQGNSA. V lost 7 bases to trimming and J lost 4 bases; unmatched junction nucleotides: 11. The CDR3 totals 15 residues. CDR3 DNA: TGTGCCAGCACCCCGACCGGGGGGTTATCAGATACGCAGTATTTT. It codes for CASTPTGGLSDTQYF.

The chain recombines TRBV19 with TRBJ2-1, with D possibly being TRBD1 (5 bases). There are 13 residues in the CDR3. V lost 5 bases to trimming and J lost 7 bases, with 12 bases between them. Germline lookup yields CDR1 LNHDA and CDR2 SQIVND (reference sequence). DNA of the CDR3: TGTGCCAGTAGTTCGTCAGGGCGGAATGAGCAGTTCTTC. It specifies CASSSSGRNEQFF.

Many counts were recorded for this clonotype. The chain carries TRBV7-2 and TRBJ2-4, with 10 bases aligning to TRBD1. Germline V gene data show CDR1 as SGHTA and CDR2 as FQGNSA. The CDR3 extends over 16 amino acids. V lost 1 base and J lost 2; bases outside the gene matches: 2. DNA of the CDR3: TGTGCCAGCAGCTTAGAAGACAGGGGGCCCAAAAACATTCAGTACTTC. The encoded protein is CASSLEDRGPKNIQYF.

This clonotype showed up just a few times. The chain joins TRBV29-1 to TRBJ1-1; the D gene is possibly TRBD1 (5 bases). Trimming left V 4 bases short and J 3 bases short, with 12 bases between. The CDR3 spans 13 residues. Germline V CDR1 and CDR2: SQVTM, ANQGSEA. The DNA of the CDR3 is TGCAGCGTTGGCCGGGGGAGGGACACTGAAGCTTTCTTT. It specifies CSVGRGRDTEAFF.

This clonotype was counted only a few times. This chain's CDR3 is CASSYAGQVYGYTF. CDR3 nucleotide sequence: TGTGCCAGCAGTTACGCCGGGCAGGTCTATGGCTACACCTTC. The V and J genes are TRBV6-5 and TRBJ1-2; unclear D gene. CDR1 and CDR2 (germline): MNHEY, SVGAGI. V lost 2 bases, J lost 4 bases, and 11 bases lay in between. This CDR3 has 14 residues.

The V call is TRBV2, the J call TRBJ2-7, with D perhaps matching TRBD2 (5 bases). Deletions cut 8 bases from V and 3 bases from J, with 11 bases between. The CDR3 is 12 amino acids. Germline V gene data show CDR1 as SNHLY and CDR2 as FYNNEI. CDR3 coding DNA: TGTGCCAGCCAGAGGGATAGCTACGAGCAGTACTTC. This sequence encodes CASQRDSYEQYF.

The chain has TRBV2 and TRBJ2-3; no firm D call. Germline lookup yields CDR1 SNHLY and CDR2 FYNNEI. Between the trimmed V and J ends, which lost 8 bases and 5 bases, there was a span of 8 bases. The CDR3 contains 11 residues. The CDR3 loop is CASGPRDTQYF. The DNA of the CDR3 is TGTGCCAGCGGCCCCCGAGATACGCAGTATTTT.